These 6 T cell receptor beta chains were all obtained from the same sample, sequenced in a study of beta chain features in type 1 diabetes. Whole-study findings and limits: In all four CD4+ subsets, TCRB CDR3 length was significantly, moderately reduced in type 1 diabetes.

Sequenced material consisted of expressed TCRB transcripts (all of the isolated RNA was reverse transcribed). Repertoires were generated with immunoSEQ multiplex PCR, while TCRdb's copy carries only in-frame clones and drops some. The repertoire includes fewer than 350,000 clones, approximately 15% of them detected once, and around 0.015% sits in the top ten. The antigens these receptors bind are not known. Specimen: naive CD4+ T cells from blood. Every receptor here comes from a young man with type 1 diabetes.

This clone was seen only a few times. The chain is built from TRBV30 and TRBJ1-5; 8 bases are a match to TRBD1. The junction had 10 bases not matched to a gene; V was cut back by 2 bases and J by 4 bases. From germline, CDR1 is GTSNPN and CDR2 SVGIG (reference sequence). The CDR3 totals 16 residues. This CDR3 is CAWSTPPGTGNQPQHF. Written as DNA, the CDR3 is TGTGCCTGGAGTACACCCCCGGGGACAGGTAATCAGCCCCAGCATTTT.

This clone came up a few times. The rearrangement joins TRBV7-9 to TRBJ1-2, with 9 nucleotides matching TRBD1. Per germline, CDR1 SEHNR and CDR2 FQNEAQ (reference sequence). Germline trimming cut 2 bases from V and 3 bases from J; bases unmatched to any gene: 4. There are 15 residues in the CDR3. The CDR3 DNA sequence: TGTGCCAGCAGCTTACGACAGGGGGTTCACTATGGCTACACCTTC. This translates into CASSLRQGVHYGYTF.

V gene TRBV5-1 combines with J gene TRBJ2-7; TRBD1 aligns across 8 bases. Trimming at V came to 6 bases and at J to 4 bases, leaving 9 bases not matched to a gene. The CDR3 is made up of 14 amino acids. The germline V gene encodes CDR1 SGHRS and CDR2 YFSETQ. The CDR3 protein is CASKLRDRSYEQYF. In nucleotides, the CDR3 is TGCGCCAGCAAGCTCCGGGACAGGTCTTACGAGCAGTACTTC.

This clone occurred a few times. The CDR3 DNA follows: TGTGCCAGCAGTAGACAGGGCTACGAGCAGTACTTC. Residues: CASSRQGYEQYF. The J gene is TRBJ2-7, the V gene TRBV27; the match to TRBD1 covers 7 bases. The germline gives CDR1 MNHEY, CDR2 SMNVEV (reference sequence). This CDR3 contains 12 residues. Trimming cost V 5 bases and J 3 bases; bases outside gene matches: 1.

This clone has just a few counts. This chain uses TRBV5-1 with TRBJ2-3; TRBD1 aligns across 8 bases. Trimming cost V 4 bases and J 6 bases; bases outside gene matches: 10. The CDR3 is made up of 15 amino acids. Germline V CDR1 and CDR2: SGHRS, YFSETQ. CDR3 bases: TGCGCCAGCAGCCCCACAGGGGGTGAGGGGGATACGCAGTATTTT. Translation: CASSPTGGEGDTQYF.

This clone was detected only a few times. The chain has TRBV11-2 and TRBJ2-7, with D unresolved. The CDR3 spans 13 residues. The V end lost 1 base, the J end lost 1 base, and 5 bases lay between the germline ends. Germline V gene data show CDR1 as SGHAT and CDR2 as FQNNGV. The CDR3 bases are TGTGCCAGCAGCTTAGTAATTTCCTACGAGCAGTACTTC. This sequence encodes CASSLVISYEQYF. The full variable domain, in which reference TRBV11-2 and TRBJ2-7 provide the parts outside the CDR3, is EAGVAQSPRYKIIEKRQSVAFWCNPISGHATLYWYQQILGQGPKLLIQFQNNGVVDDSQLPKDRFSAERLKGVDSTLKIQPAKLEDSAVYLCASSLVISYEQYFGPGTRLTVT.